This entry lists 15 T cell receptor beta chains sequenced from one sample in a study of T cells in Graves' hyperthyroidism and ophthalmopathy (dated by TCRdb to between 2018 and 2021). Preparation of the library involved multiplex PCR. TCRdb lists the instrument as Illumina HiSeq 2000. The TCR beta CDR3 regions were amplified from the RNA transcripts. For the first round of RT-PCR on the TCR CDR3, the HTBI primer set was used together with the Qiagen OneStep RT-PCR kit. TCRdb reran the public reads through fastp at Q25 and MiXCR, keeping productive beta chains. For every CDR3 protein sequence, its rows merge into one entry that carries the most common genes and DNA. The sample records about 610,000 distinct CDR3 sequences, around 45% of which are singletons. The leading ten clones occupy 7.5% to 8.5% of the sample. Source material: peripheral blood or thyroid tissue (not recorded which). The origin of the receptors is a woman in her late teens or twenties with Graves' hyperthyroidism.

About this clonotype: The junction shows a germline mismatch at one end, possibly a read error. The chain couples TRBV29-1 to TRBJ2-7; TRBD2 matches 8 bases. Germline V gene lookup returns CDR1 SQVTM and CDR2 ANQGSEA. The CDR3 is made up of 14 amino acids. The CDR3 region is CAWSRSGSSPEQYF. The CDR3 DNA reads as TGTGCCTGGAGCCGGAGCGGGAGTTCCCCCGAGCAGTACTTC.

In the case of this clonotype: Mismatch with germline at one junction end may stem from a read error. CDR3 region: CASSQDLRGYTGELFF. The DNA of the CDR3 is TGCGCCAGCAGCCAAGATTTGAGGGGCTACACCGGGGAGCTGTTTTTT. This chain uses TRBV7-9 with TRBJ2-2; tentatively, D is TRBD1 or TRBD2 (5 bases each). Germline loops: CDR1 SEHNR, CDR2 FQNEAQ (reference sequence). The CDR3 is made up of 16 amino acids.

This clonotype appeared once. The rearrangement links TRBV11-1 to TRBJ2-7; D is uncertain. V lost 5 bases, J lost 6 bases, and 14 bases lay in between. The germline V gene has CDR1 SGHAT and CDR2 FQDESV (reference sequence). The CDR3 length is 13 residues. This CDR3 is CASSPTGPSEQYF. CDR3 in DNA: TGTGCCAGCAGCCCTACCGGGCCTTCCGAGCAGTACTTC.

This chain uses TRBV6-2 or TRBV6-3 with TRBJ1-2; TRBD1 might be the D (6 bases). The CDR3 loop spans 16 amino acids. Trimming removed 6 bases from V and 1 base from J, with 18 bases in between. Per the germline V gene, CDR1 is MNHEY and CDR2 is SVGEGT. In DNA form, the CDR3 reads TGTGCCAGCAGGTATGACCGGGACACTCTTAACTATGGCTACACCTTC. It translates to CASRYDRDTLNYGYTF.

In this sample, this clonotype turned up many times. This rearrangement joins TRBV6-5 to TRBJ1-6; 8 positions agree with TRBD1. V lost 5 bases and J lost 8; bases outside the gene matches: 5. This CDR3 comprises 14 residues. The germline CDR1 and CDR2 sequences are MNHEY and SVGAGI. The CDR3 spells CASSGQGRDSPLHF. Here the CDR3 DNA reads TGTGCCAGCAGTGGACAGGGAAGGGATTCACCCCTCCACTTT.

This clonotype was counted ten times or more. The rearrangement uses TRBV9 and TRBJ2-7; D not resolved. The CDR3 consists of 14 residues. The V gene's germline CDR1 is SGDLS and CDR2 YYNGEE. Trimming cost V 2 bases and J 2 bases, with 11 bases left between them. For the CDR3, the DNA is TGTGCCAGCAGCGTCGGCTTTTATACCTACGAGCAGTACTTC. It is translated as CASSVGFYTYEQYF.

This clonotype was detected a few times. The chain is built from TRBV19 and TRBJ2-7; the D gene is possibly TRBD1 (6 bases). Germline loops: CDR1 LNHDA, CDR2 SQIVND (reference sequence). CDR3 size: 12 residues. V shed 5 bases and J shed 2 bases, with 7 bases lying between them. CDR3 bases: TGTGCCAGTAGTGAGGGGGCCTACGAGCAGTACTTC. It yields the protein CASSEGAYEQYF.

The table lists this clonotype with many counts. One end of the junction does not line up with germline, which may come from a read error. CDR3 bases: TGTGCTAGCAGCTTAGGTCAGGGGGCTTCCTACGAGCAGTACTTC. It yields the protein CASSLGQGASYEQYF. The V gene is TRBV5-1, the J gene TRBJ2-7; 8 bases are a match to TRBD1. CDR3 length: 15 amino acids. Germline V gives CDR1 SGHRS, CDR2 YFSETQ.

V and J are TRBV12-3 or TRBV12-4 and TRBJ2-3; 9 bases agree with TRBD2. The J segment lost 0 bases and the V segment lost 2 bases, leaving 6 bases of the junction unmatched. The CDR3 sequence is 17 residues long. CDR3 DNA sequence: TGTGCCAGCAGTTTACGGCCTAGCGGGATCAGCACAGATACGCAGTATTTT. Translating it yields CASSLRPSGISTDTQYF.

This clonotype was seen repeatedly, ten times or more. The chain uses TRBV7-9 and TRBJ2-7; TRBD1 matches 9 bases. Looked up from germline, CDR1 is SEHNR and CDR2 is FQNEAQ (reference sequence). This CDR3 region has 13 residues. V shed 8 bases and J 2 bases; nucleotides not matched to a gene: 4. The CDR3 spells CASGGQGTYEQYF. As DNA, the CDR3 is TGTGCCAGCGGGGGACAGGGTACCTACGAGCAGTACTTC. Supplemented by reference TRBV7-9 and TRBJ2-7, the full variable domain reads DTGVSQNPRHKITKRGQNVTFRCDPISEHNRLYWYRQTLGQGPEFLTYFQNEAQLEKSRLLSDRFSAERPKGSFSTLEIQRTEQGDSAMYLCASGGQGTYEQYFGPGTRLTVT.

This sequence joins TRBV7-9 and TRBJ2-7; 12 bases line up with TRBD2. Germline V gene data show CDR1 as SEHNR and CDR2 as FQNEAQ (reference sequence). The CDR3 spans 16 residues. Trimming removed 7 bases from V and 5 bases from J; junction bases left unmatched: 12. The CDR3 sequence is CASNPPGASGRDEQYF. The CDR3, as DNA: TGTGCCAGCAACCCTCCAGGGGCTAGCGGGAGGGACGAGCAGTACTTC.

This clonotype was seen only once. The chain uses TRBV29-1 and TRBJ1-5, with 7 bases fitting TRBD1. The CDR3 totals 11 residues. Germline-derived CDR1 and CDR2 are SQVTM and ANQGSEA. In DNA, the CDR3 is TGCAGTTTAGACAGGGCTCAGCCCCAGCATTTT. It translates to CSLDRAQPQHF.

This clonotype was counted ten times or more. The chain has TRBV7-9 and TRBJ1-3; no clear D. With 5 bases removed from V and 0 bases from J, the gap between germline ends came to 11 bases. CDR3 length equals 15 residues. Germline V gene lookup returns CDR1 SEHNR and CDR2 FQNEAQ (reference sequence). The CDR3 is CASSSYYFSGNTIYF. CDR3 sequence (DNA): TGTGCCAGCAGCAGCTACTATTTCTCTGGAAACACCATATATTTT.

The V gene is TRBV7-9, the J gene TRBJ1-1; possibly TRBD1 for D (5 bases). The germline gives CDR1 SEHNR, CDR2 FQNEAQ (reference sequence). V was shortened by 3 bases and J by 3 bases, with 14 bases between the two germline ends. This CDR3 comprises 15 residues. CDR3 loop: CASSFGGGVDTEAFF. CDR3 nucleotide sequence: TGTGCCAGCAGCTTTGGGGGGGGGGTGGACACTGAAGCTTTCTTT.

This clonotype occurred many times. The J gene is TRBJ1-1, the V gene TRBV4-2; 7 nucleotides align to TRBD1. This CDR3 region has 15 residues. V shed 3 bases, J shed 7 bases, and the junction held 11 bases outside the gene matches. The germline V gene encodes CDR1 LGHNA and CDR2 YNFKEQ. CDR3 region: CASSHRQGGIVEAFF. CDR3 DNA: TGTGCCAGCAGCCACAGACAGGGAGGAATTGTTGAAGCTTTCTTT.